There are a few counts of the clone carrying this TCR beta chain. Its antigen is unknown. Genomic DNA was the PCR template. The TCR beta CDR3 region was amplified using 30 forward and 13 reverse primers. MiXCR was run by TCRdb on the multiplex PCR reads, yielding one entry per CDR3 protein. The table lists about 290,000 distinct CDR3 sequences, around 50% of them singletons. This entry belongs to a study of type 1 and type 2 diabetes patients. Study-wide context: Magnetic bead positive selection isolated CD4+ or CD8+ T cells from PBMCs. Study results and limitations: V and J gene usage correlated at approximately 0.97 between type 2 diabetes and control samples.

No donor had another autoimmune disease or recent infection within four weeks. The source material was peripheral blood mononuclear cells (PBMCs). The sequence derives from a man younger than 30 with type 2 diabetes.

This chain's CDR3 is CASSTRTGGRETQYF. The CDR3 DNA reads as TGTGCCAGCAGTACACGGACAGGGGGCCGAGAGACCCAGTACTTC. V usage is TRBV6-5 and J usage is TRBJ2-5; 11 bases line up with TRBD1. CDR3 size: 15 residues. CDR1 and CDR2 (germline): MNHEY, SVGAGI. Losses at the gene ends were 5 bases for V and 4 bases for J; bases not matched to a gene: 6.